One sample yielded the 17 T cell receptor beta chains listed below, sequenced in a study of cytomegalovirus exposure and HLA in healthy donors. Using immunoSEQ multiplex PCR, the repertoire was profiled, and TCRdb retains in-frame clones only, with some absent. The sample lists about 82,000 clones, 85% to 95% seen once, with roughly 0.62% in the top ten. Sample: PBMCs. These TCRs come from a man between 18 and 35 years old in good health and CMV-seronegative.

The CDR3 coding sequence is TGTGCCATCAGCCATGAGAACAGGGGGCTATCCTACGAGCAGTACTTC. This gives the protein CAISHENRGLSYEQYF. This rearrangement joins TRBV10-3 to TRBJ2-7, with 9 bases identical to TRBD1. V dropped 6 bases and J dropped 1; count of bases not matched to a gene: 10. This CDR3 region has 16 residues. The germline V gene encodes CDR1 ENHRY and CDR2 SYGVKD.

The J gene is TRBJ2-2, the V gene TRBV28; TRBD2 agrees at 8 bases. The CDR3 is 13 amino acids. V gave up 8 bases and J gave up 9 bases; unmatched junction bases: 8. Germline CDR1 reads MDHEN; CDR2 reads SYDVKM. The CDR3 is CASYGGALRELFF. Here the CDR3 DNA reads TGTGCCAGCTACGGGGGGGCGCTTAGGGAGCTGTTTTTT.

The gene calls are TRBV19 and TRBJ2-2, with 7 bases fitting TRBD1. Germline-derived CDR1 and CDR2 are LNHDA and SQIVND (reference sequence). V was clipped by 7 bases and J by 0 bases; unmatched bases: 5. The CDR3 is 15 amino acids. The CDR3 loop reads CASKTGTANTGELFF. CDR3 nucleotides: TGTGCCAGTAAAACCGGGACAGCGAACACCGGGGAGCTGTTTTTT.

The chain links TRBV6-5 to TRBJ2-7; 7 bases map to TRBD1. After removal of 6 bases from V and 7 bases from J, the junction contained 15 bases not matched to a gene. Per the germline V gene, CDR1 is MNHEY and CDR2 is SVGAGI. This CDR3 spans 15 amino acids. The CDR3 nucleotides read TGTGCCAGCAGCCTGACAGGGCCCCTATCCGGTGAGCAGTACTTC. Translated: CASSLTGPLSGEQYF.

This chain joins TRBV30 and TRBJ1-2, with a possible D match to TRBD1 (5 bases). Germline assignment: CDR1 GTSNPN and CDR2 SVGIG (reference sequence). V was shortened by 4 bases and J by 4 bases, with 16 bases between the two germline ends. This CDR3 is built from 14 residues. CDR3 loop: CAWNPRVRGYGYTF. CDR3 nucleotides: TGTGCCTGGAACCCCAGGGTACGAGGCTATGGCTACACCTTC.

This chain uses TRBV23-1 with TRBJ1-5; the D is unclear. TRBV23-1 belongs to the ORF category, with a function that is uncertain. This CDR3 is 15 amino acids long. V lost 0 bases and J 2 bases, leaving 8 bases between the germline ends. Here the CDR3 reads CASSQSRHCNQPQHF. CDR3 nucleotide sequence: TGCGCCAGCAGTCAATCGCGGCATTGCAATCAGCCCCAGCATTTT.

This sequence joins TRBV19 and TRBJ2-1; the match to TRBD2 covers 7 bases. The CDR3 runs 14 residues. From germline, CDR1 is LNHDA and CDR2 SQIVND (reference sequence). V lost 3 bases and J lost 9; bases outside the gene matches: 8. DNA for the CDR3: TGTGCCAGTAGTATCGCCGGGACTAATGTTGAGCAGTTCTTC. Its protein is CASSIAGTNVEQFF.

The chain employs TRBV6-1 and TRBJ1-3; 11 nucleotides line up with TRBD1. CDR1 is MNHNS, CDR2 SASEGT, per germline. J gave up 2 bases and V 2 bases, and 2 bases lay outside the gene matches. CDR3 length: 16 amino acids. The CDR3 nucleotides read TGTGCCAGCAGTGAATTGGGACAGGGGGCTGGAAACACCATATATTTT. Its translation: CASSELGQGAGNTIYF.

The CDR3 nucleotides are TGCAGCGTGGGGACAGGGAGCCAGCCCCAGCATTTT. Translating it yields CSVGTGSQPQHF. The chain couples TRBV29-1 to TRBJ1-5, with TRBD1 matching over 9 bases. Germline CDR1 and CDR2: SQVTM and ANQGSEA. This CDR3 spans 12 amino acids. Trimming at V came to 6 bases and at J to 7 bases, leaving 4 bases not matched to a gene.

The V call is TRBV10-3, the J call TRBJ2-5; TRBD1 is a possible D gene (6 bases). Per the germline V gene, CDR1 is ENHRY and CDR2 is SYGVKD. Trimming removed 6 bases at V and 5 bases at J, with 13 bases between. CDR3 length equals 13 residues. The CDR3 DNA reads TGTGCCATCAGCCCCCGGCAGGGGGAGACCCAGTACTTC. Translating it yields CAISPRQGETQYF.

The chain couples TRBV29-1 to TRBJ2-6; D may be TRBD1 (6 bases). CDR3 size: 14 residues. V was trimmed by 4 bases and J by 0 bases, leaving 7 bases between them. The germline V gene has CDR1 SQVTM and CDR2 ANQGSEA. Here the CDR3 reads CSVGTDSGANVLTF. The CDR3 nucleotides are TGCAGCGTTGGGACAGACTCTGGGGCCAACGTCCTGACTTTC.

V is TRBV29-1 and J is TRBJ2-1; D may be TRBD2 (6 bases). Per the germline V gene, CDR1 is SQVTM and CDR2 is ANQGSEA. The CDR3 spans 16 residues. The V end lost 6 bases, the J end lost 4 bases, and 22 bases lay between the germline ends. The CDR3 nucleotides read TGCAGCGTCGAGGGGTTAACGGGAGTTTCTTACAATGAGCAGTTCTTC. Translation gives CSVEGLTGVSYNEQFF.

V and J are TRBV19 and TRBJ1-2; the match to TRBD1 covers 9 bases. Looked up from germline, CDR1 is LNHDA and CDR2 is SQIVND (reference sequence). The CDR3 consists of 15 residues. V shed 3 bases, J shed 3 bases, and the junction held 5 bases outside the gene matches. The CDR3 nucleotides are TGTGCCAGTAGTATTCGTAGGGACAGGGACTATGGCTACACCTTC. Protein: CASSIRRDRDYGYTF.

In DNA, the CDR3 is TGTGCCAGCAGCCGACTAGCGGGAGAATCTTACGAGCAGTACTTC. Translated, it gives CASSRLAGESYEQYF. This chain uses TRBV14 with TRBJ2-7; 12 bases fit TRBD2. J was trimmed by 4 bases and V by 4 bases; bases with no gene match: 5. Germline CDR1 is SGHDN and CDR2 is FVKESK. This CDR3 contains 15 residues.

J is TRBJ2-5 and V is TRBV11-2; 8 nucleotides match TRBD2. The V segment lost 2 bases and the J segment 5 bases; nucleotides outside the gene matches: 7. The germline V gene has CDR1 SGHAT and CDR2 FQNNGV. CDR3 size: 15 residues. Here the CDR3 DNA reads TGTGCCAGCAGCTTACTCAGCGGGAGAGGGGAGACCCAGTACTTC. It encodes CASSLLSGRGETQYF.

In this sample, this clone turned up once. The chain employs TRBV19 and TRBJ2-2; D gene uncertain. This CDR3 comprises 10 residues. Per the germline V gene, CDR1 is LNHDA and CDR2 is SQIVND (reference sequence). The germline V and J ends were trimmed by 8 bases and 7 bases, with 5 bases remaining between them. CDR3 DNA sequence: TGTGCCAGTCTAGGCGGGGAGCTGTTTTTT. Protein product: CASLGGELFF. Complete variable domain (other parts from reference TRBV19 and TRBJ2-2): DGGITQSPKYLFRKEGQNVTLSCEQNLNHDAMYWYRQDPGQGLRLIYYSQIVNDFQKGDIAEGYSVSREKKESFPLTVTSAQKNPTAFYLCASLGGELFFGEGSRLTVL.

The CDR3 region is CASSVAAGAIQETQYF. For the CDR3, the DNA is TGTGCCAGCAGCGTAGCAGCGGGGGCGATACAAGAGACCCAGTACTTC. The chain uses TRBV9 and TRBJ2-5; 8 bases fit TRBD2. Germline CDR1 reads SGDLS; CDR2 reads YYNGEE. CDR3 length: 16 residues. J gave up 2 bases and V 0 bases, and 6 bases lay outside the gene matches.